The clone carrying this TCR beta chain has only one observation. TCRdb keeps only in-frame clones here, not all; method: immunoSEQ multiplex PCR. The repertoire holds tens of thousands of clones, roughly 80% seen once, with approximately 0.62% in the top ten. Time point indicated: cycle 4 day 1 (C4D1), after six to seven weeks of nivolumab. Each and every patient relapsed after autologous stem cell transplantation, and patients got differing brentuximab vedotin exposure. Magnetic negative selection served to purify CD4+ T cells out of PBMCs that had been thawed. This specimen belongs to a study of PD-1 blockade in classical Hodgkin lymphoma. This CDR3 is built from 15 residues. V dropped 4 bases and J dropped 0 bases, with 14 bases sitting between them. Germline V CDR1 and CDR2: SGHRS, YFSETQ.

The specimen comprised CD4+ T cells from blood, sampled before the fourth cycle of nivolumab. The clonotype comes from a human donor with classical Hodgkin lymphoma. This sequence joins TRBV5-1 and TRBJ2-7; possibly TRBD1 for D (5 bases). The CDR3: CASSLQGASSYEQYF. The CDR3 DNA sequence: TGCGCCAGCAGCCTGCAGGGCGCTAGCTCCTACGAGCAGTACTTC. The full variable domain, in which reference TRBV5-1 and TRBJ2-7 provide the parts outside the CDR3, is KAGVTQTPRYLIKTRGQQVTLSCSPISGHRSVSWYQQTPGQGLQFLFEYFSETQRNKGNFPGRFSGRQFSNSRSEMNVSTLELGDSALYLCASSLQGASSYEQYFGPGTRLTVT.